This T cell receptor beta chain comes out of a study of blood T cell repertoires in COVID-19. Study context: Acute and convalescent COVID-19 samples came from the United States, Italy and Spain.

This clone came up once. Authors' analysis steps: Reference gene primer amplification in the assay estimated nucleated cell counts. Libraries were prepared by immunoSEQ multiplex PCR; TCRdb keeps only in-frame clonotypes and omits some of them. Clone size and the V and J calls come from that table; the DNA yielded D and trimming. The sample includes roughly 150,000 clones, more than 70% of them seen just once. Input material: peripheral blood. The TCR sequence derives from a man aged 50-59 years who had recovered from COVID-19.

For the CDR3, the DNA is TGTGCCAGCAGTTACAATTTGGGACAACAAGAGACCCAGTACTTC. This encodes CASSYNLGQQETQYF. The V gene is TRBV2, the J gene TRBJ2-5; tentatively, D is TRBD1 (6 bases). Germline V gene data show CDR1 as SNHLY and CDR2 as FYNNEI. V lost 5 bases to trimming and J lost 2 bases, with 15 bases between them. This CDR3 comprises 15 residues.